This T cell receptor beta chain is drawn from a study of T cells in Graves' hyperthyroidism and ophthalmopathy. On the study more broadly: The blood sample was taken at first diagnosis, before treatment began.

There are many counts of this clonotype. Its specificity is unknown. The V end lost 6 bases, the J end lost 4 bases, and 16 bases lay between the germline ends. Per germline, CDR1 SGHNT and CDR2 YENEEA. There are 15 residues in the CDR3. Findings and caveats of the study: Ophthalmopathy cases were set apart from stable hyperthyroidism by a 13 V-J model. The model forecast ophthalmopathy, anticipating it by a median about 7 months before onset.

Ophthalmopathy patients had Clinical Activity Score at least 3, NOSPECS grade at least 4, duration under 3 months. Amplification of TCR beta CDR3 regions was performed using RNA transcripts as template. RT-PCR in the first round (using the HTBI primer set) targeted the TCR CDR3. TCRdb analysed the multiplex PCR reads with MiXCR anew, one entry per CDR3 protein. The table shows about 600,000 distinct CDR3 sequences, with 12% to 15% occurring only once. The sample was blood. The receptor comes from a woman under 30 with Graves' ophthalmopathy. The V gene is TRBV11-3, the J gene TRBJ2-1; D is unclear. CDR3: CASRRPGWVYNEQFF. CDR3 coding DNA: TGTGCCAGCAGGAGACCCGGTTGGGTATACAATGAGCAGTTCTTC. Full variable domain (remainder filled in from reference TRBV11-3 and TRBJ2-1): EAGVVQSPRYKIIEKKQPVAFWCNPISGHNTLYWYLQNLGQGPELLIRYENEEAVDDSQLPKDRFSAERLKGVDSTLKIQPAELGDSAVYLCASRRPGWVYNEQFFGPGTRLTVL.